The entry below gives a single T cell receptor beta chain sequence along with its context. Its antigen is unknown. The data were taken from a study of cytomegalovirus exposure and HLA in healthy donors. In the PCR, 60 Vbeta and 13 Jbeta primers were used. Original analysis: Later reanalysis found 75 million to 100 million unique TCR beta chains, roughly 10 million of them shared. The data were produced by immunoSEQ multiplex PCR, yet TCRdb's version contains in-frame clones alone and is incomplete. That table gives V, J and clone size, and the DNA gave D and trimming. Counted here are 150,000 to 200,000 clones, around 78% occurring once; the ten biggest clones make up roughly 1.9%. Overall study results and limits: Among TCR beta chains, those listed as cytomegalovirus-associated numbered around 180.

The CDR3 length is 15 residues. From germline, CDR1 is SSHAT and CDR2 FNYEAQ (reference sequence). The ends were cut back, 3 bases at V and 2 bases at J, with 13 bases in the middle. The chain recombines TRBV7-7 with TRBJ1-1, with D unresolved. This clonotype was obtained from a woman in her twenties or thirties in good health and CMV-seropositive. The specimen sequenced was PBMCs. This CDR3 reads CASSLWGGENTEAFF. The CDR3 DNA reads TGTGCCAGCAGCTTGTGGGGAGGAGAAAACACTGAAGCTTTCTTT.